This T cell receptor (beta chain) comes out of a study of shared clonotypes between healthy human individuals. At the level of the study: Per-donor plates numbered three CD4 naive, three CD4 memory, two CD8 naive and one CD8 memory. General study findings and limits: Naive subsets typically showed greater estimated richness than memory subsets.

Naive CD8 cells lacked CD45RO, underwent positive selection for CCR7 and left out terminally differentiated effector memory CD45RA+ cells. Germline values: CDR1 SEHNR, CDR2 FQNEAQ (reference sequence). V was shortened by 2 bases and J by 3 bases, with 13 bases between the two germline ends. The CDR3 sequence is 15 residues long. For every subset, genomic DNA was evenly distributed across several immunoSEQ plates. Profiling relied on immunoSEQ multiplex PCR, and the TCRdb table lists in-frame clones only, not all of them. The sample lists 2 million or so clones; roughly 94% were seen once. On this clone: Its specificity is not known.

J is TRBJ2-5 and V is TRBV7-9; D possibly corresponds to TRBD1 (6 bases). The sequence derives from a man aged 18-30 years in good health. Sequencing was carried out using naive CD8+ T cells sorted from blood. Here the CDR3 DNA reads TGTGCCAGCAGCTTAACCAGGGGCGAGAAAGAGACCCAGTACTTC. It specifies CASSLTRGEKETQYF.